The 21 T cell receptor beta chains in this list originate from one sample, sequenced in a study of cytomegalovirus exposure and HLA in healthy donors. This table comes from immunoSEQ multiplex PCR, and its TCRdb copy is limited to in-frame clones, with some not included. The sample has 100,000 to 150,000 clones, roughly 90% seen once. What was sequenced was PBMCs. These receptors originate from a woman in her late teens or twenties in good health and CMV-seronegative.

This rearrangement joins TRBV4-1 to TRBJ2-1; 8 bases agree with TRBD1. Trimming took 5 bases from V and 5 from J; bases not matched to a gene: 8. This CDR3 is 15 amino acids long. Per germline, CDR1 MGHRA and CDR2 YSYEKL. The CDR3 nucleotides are TGCGCCAGCAGCACCCGACAGGGGTCTGACAATGAGCAGTTCTTC. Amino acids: CASSTRQGSDNEQFF.

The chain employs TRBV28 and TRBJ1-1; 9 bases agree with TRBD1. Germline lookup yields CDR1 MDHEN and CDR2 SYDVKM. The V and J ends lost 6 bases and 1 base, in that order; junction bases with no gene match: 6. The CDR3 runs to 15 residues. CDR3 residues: CASRLIQGANTEAFF. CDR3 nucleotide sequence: TGTGCCAGCAGACTTATACAGGGGGCGAACACTGAAGCTTTCTTT.

CDR3 in amino acids: CASTFSGVKAFF. The CDR3 nucleotides are TGTGCCAGTACCTTCTCGGGGGTTAAAGCTTTCTTT. The chain couples TRBV19 to TRBJ1-1; D perhaps matches TRBD1 (5 bases). In germline, CDR1 is LNHDA, CDR2 SQIVND (reference sequence). The CDR3 loop spans 12 amino acids. Trimming stripped 7 bases from V and 9 bases from J, with 15 bases between. Using reference TRBV19 and TRBJ1-1 for the parts outside the CDR3, the full variable domain is DGGITQSPKYLFRKEGQNVTLSCEQNLNHDAMYWYRQDPGQGLRLIYYSQIVNDFQKGDIAEGYSVSREKKESFPLTVTSAQKNPTAFYLCASTFSGVKAFFGQGTRLTVV.

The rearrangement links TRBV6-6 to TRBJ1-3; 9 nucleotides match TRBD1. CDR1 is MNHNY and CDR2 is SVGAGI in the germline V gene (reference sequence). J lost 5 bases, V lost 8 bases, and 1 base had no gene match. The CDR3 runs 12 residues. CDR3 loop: CASGTGRNTIYF. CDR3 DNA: TGTGCCAGCGGGACAGGGAGAAACACCATATATTTT.

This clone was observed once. CDR3 DNA sequence: TGTGCCAGCAGCTTATCGGCGGGGAGCAATCAGCCCCAGCATTTT. Translating gives CASSLSAGSNQPQHF. This chain connects TRBV7-2 to TRBJ1-5; no definite D call. The CDR3 has 15 amino acids. V lost 2 bases to trimming and J lost 1 base, with 9 bases between them. Germline V gives CDR1 SGHTA, CDR2 FQGNSA.

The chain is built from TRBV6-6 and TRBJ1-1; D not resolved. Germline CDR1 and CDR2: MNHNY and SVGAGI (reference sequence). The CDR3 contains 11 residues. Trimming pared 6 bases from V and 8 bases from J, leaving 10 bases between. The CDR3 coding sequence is TGTGCCAGCAGCCGTACAACGGAAGCTTTCTTT. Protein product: CASSRTTEAFF.

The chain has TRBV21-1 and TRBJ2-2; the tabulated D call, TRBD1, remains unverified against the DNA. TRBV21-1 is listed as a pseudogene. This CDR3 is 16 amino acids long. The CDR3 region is CASSKWAPGGTGELFF. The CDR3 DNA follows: TGTGCCAGCAGCAAATGGGCTCCAGGGGGCACCGGGGAGCTGTTTTTT.

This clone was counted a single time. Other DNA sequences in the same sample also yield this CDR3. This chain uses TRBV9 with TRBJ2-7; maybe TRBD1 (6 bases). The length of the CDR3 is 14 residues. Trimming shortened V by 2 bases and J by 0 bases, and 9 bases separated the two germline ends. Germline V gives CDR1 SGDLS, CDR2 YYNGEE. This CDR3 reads CASSVTGSSYEQYF. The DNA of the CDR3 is TGTGCCAGCAGCGTTACAGGGTCCTCCTACGAGCAGTACTTC.

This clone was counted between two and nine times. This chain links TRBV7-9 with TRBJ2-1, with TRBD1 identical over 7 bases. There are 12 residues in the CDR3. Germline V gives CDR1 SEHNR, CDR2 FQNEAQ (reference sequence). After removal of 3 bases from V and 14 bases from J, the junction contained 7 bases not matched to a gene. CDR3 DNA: TGTGCCAGCAGCTTTGACAGGGCTTCTAAGTTCTTC. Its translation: CASSFDRASKFF. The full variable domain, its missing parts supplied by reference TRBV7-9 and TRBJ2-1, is DTGVSQNPRHKITKRGQNVTFRCDPISEHNRLYWYRQTLGQGPEFLTYFQNEAQLEKSRLLSDRFSAERPKGSFSTLEIQRTEQGDSAMYLCASSFDRASKFFGPGTRLTVL.

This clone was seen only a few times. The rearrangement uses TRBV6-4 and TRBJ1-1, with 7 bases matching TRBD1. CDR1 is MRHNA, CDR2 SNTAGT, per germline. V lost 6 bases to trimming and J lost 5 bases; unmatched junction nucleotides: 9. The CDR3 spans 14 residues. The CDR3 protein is CASSPSRGQTEAFF. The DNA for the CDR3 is TGTGCCAGCAGCCCTAGTAGGGGGCAGACTGAAGCTTTCTTT.

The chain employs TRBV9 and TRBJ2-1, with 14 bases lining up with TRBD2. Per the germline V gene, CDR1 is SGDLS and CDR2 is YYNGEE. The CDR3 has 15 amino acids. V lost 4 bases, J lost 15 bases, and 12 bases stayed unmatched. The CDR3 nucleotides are TGTGCCAGCAGCCCACAGACGACTAGCGGGAGGGCTCCGTTCTTC. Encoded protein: CASSPQTTSGRAPFF. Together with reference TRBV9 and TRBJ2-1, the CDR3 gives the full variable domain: DSGVTQTPKHLITATGQRVTLRCSPRSGDLSVYWYQQSLDQGLQFLIQYYNGEERAKGNILERFSAQQFPDLHSELNLSSLELGDSALYFCASSPQTTSGRAPFFGPGTRLTVL.

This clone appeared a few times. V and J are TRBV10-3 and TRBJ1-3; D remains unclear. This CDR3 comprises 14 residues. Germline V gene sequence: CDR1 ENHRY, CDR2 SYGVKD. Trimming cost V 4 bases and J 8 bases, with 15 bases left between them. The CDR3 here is CAISAVTAMDTIYF. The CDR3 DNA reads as TGTGCCATCAGTGCAGTTACAGCTATGGACACCATATATTTT.

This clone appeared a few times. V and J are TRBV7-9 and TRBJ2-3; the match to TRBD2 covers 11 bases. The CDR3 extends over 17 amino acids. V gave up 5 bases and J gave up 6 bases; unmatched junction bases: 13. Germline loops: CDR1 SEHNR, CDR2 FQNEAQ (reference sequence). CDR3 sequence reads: CASSHRLAGGAADTQYF. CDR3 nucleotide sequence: TGTGCCAGCAGCCACAGGCTAGCGGGGGGCGCCGCGGATACGCAGTATTTT.

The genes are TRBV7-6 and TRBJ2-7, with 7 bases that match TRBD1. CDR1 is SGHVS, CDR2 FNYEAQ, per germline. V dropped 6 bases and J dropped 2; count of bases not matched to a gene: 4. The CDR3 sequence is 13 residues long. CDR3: CASSPTGTYEQYF. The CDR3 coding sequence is TGTGCCAGCAGTCCGACAGGGACCTACGAGCAGTACTTC.

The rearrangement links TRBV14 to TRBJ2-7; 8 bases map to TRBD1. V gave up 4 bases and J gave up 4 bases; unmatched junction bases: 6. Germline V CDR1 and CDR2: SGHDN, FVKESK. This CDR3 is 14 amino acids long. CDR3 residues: CASSLQGESYEQYF. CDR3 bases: TGTGCCAGCAGCCTACAGGGGGAAAGTTACGAGCAGTACTTC.

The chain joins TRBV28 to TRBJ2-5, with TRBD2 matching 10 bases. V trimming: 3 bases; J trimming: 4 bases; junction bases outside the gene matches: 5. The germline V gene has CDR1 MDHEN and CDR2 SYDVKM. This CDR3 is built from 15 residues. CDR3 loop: CASSLPTSGRETQYF. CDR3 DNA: TGTGCCAGCAGTTTGCCGACTAGCGGGCGAGAGACCCAGTACTTC.

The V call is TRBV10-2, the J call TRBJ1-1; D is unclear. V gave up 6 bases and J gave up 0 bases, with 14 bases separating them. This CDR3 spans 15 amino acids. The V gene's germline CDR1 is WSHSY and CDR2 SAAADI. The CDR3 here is CASSETGALNTEAFF. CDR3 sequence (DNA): TGCGCCAGCAGCGAAACGGGAGCATTGAACACTGAAGCTTTCTTT.

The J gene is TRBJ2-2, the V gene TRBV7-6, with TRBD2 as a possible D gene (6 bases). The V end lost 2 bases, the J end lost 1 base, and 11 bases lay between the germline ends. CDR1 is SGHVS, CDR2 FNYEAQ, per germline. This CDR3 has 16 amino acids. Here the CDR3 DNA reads TGTGCCAGCAGCTTATTAGCGGTAAGGAACACCGGGGAGCTGTTTTTT. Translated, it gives CASSLLAVRNTGELFF.

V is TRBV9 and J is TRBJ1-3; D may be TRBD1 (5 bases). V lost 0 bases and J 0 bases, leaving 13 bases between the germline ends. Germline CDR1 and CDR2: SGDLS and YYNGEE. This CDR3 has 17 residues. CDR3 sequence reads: CASSVEGAVFSGNTIYF. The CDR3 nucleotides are TGTGCCAGCAGCGTAGAAGGGGCAGTTTTCTCTGGAAACACCATATATTTT.

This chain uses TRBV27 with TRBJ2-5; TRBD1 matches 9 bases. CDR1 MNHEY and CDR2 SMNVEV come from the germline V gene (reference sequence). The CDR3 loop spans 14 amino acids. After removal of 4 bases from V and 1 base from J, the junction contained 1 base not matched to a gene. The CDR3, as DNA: TGTGCCAGCAGTTCGACAGGGGGCCAAGAGACCCAGTACTTC. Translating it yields CASSSTGGQETQYF.

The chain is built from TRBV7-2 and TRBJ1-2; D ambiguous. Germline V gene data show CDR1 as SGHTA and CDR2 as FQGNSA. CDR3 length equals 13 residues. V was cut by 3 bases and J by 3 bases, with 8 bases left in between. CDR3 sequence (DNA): TGTGCCAGCAGCTTGAGGAGGGACTATGGCTACACCTTC. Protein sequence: CASSLRRDYGYTF.